This passage covers 32 T cell receptor beta chains from one sample sequenced in a study of T-cell memory formation after mild COVID-19. MiXCR was run by TCRdb on the 5' RACE reads, yielding one entry per CDR3 protein. The data hold about 110,000 distinct CDR3 sequences, with 15% to 20% observed a single time. Sequencing input: PBMCs or a T cell subset sorted from them (not recorded which). The receptors here all came from an adult woman who had mild COVID-19 (a few samples of this study predate the infection). Cell type and time point are not known.

This clonotype has just a few counts. The V call is TRBV6-6, the J call TRBJ1-3; D is ambiguous. Germline V CDR1 and CDR2: MNHNY, SVGAGI (reference sequence). Trimming left V 7 bases short and J 6 bases short, with 13 bases between. The CDR3 has 13 residues. The CDR3, as DNA: TGTGCCAGCACTGAGACCCTGGCAAACACCATATATTTT. Amino acids: CASTETLANTIYF.

This sequence joins TRBV5-1 and TRBJ2-5; D possibly matches TRBD1 or TRBD2 (5 bases each). This CDR3 has 14 residues. V lost 6 bases and J lost 5, with 17 bases in between. The V gene's germline CDR1 is SGHRS and CDR2 YFSETQ. The CDR3 region is CASNIDGWGETQYF. CDR3 sequence (DNA): TGCGCCAGCAACATCGACGGGTGGGGGGAGACCCAGTACTTC.

The chain links TRBV29-1 to TRBJ2-7; D gene ambiguous. V was pared by 5 bases and J by 3 bases, with 14 bases between. This CDR3 has 13 amino acids. From germline, CDR1 is SQVTM and CDR2 ANQGSEA. CDR3 residues: CSVLVTASYEQYF. CDR3 nucleotides: TGCAGCGTTCTCGTAACGGCGAGCTACGAGCAGTACTTC.

V gene TRBV6-5 combines with J gene TRBJ2-7, with 8 bases that match TRBD1. The V segment lost 1 base and the J segment 4 bases; nucleotides outside the gene matches: 3. Germline values: CDR1 MNHEY, CDR2 SVGAGI. The CDR3 length is 14 residues. The CDR3 reads CASSYLTGEYEQYF. The CDR3 region has the DNA TGTGCCAGCAGTTACTTGACAGGGGAATACGAGCAGTACTTC.

This clonotype occurred a few times. The chain uses TRBV9 and TRBJ1-5; the match to TRBD1 covers 10 bases. Germline V lookup: CDR1 SGDLS, CDR2 YYNGEE. The CDR3 has 15 amino acids. The ends lost 3 bases at V and 5 bases at J; junction bases unmatched: 5. In nucleotides, the CDR3 is TGTGCCAGCAGCGCGCCCGGGACAGGGGATCAGCCCCAGCATTTT. Amino acid sequence: CASSAPGTGDQPQHF. Using reference TRBV9 and TRBJ1-5 for the parts outside the CDR3, the full variable domain is DSGVTQTPKHLITATGQRVTLRCSPRSGDLSVYWYQQSLDQGLQFLIQYYNGEERAKGNILERFSAQQFPDLHSELNLSSLELGDSALYFCASSAPGTGDQPQHFGDGTRLSIL.

There are a few counts of this clonotype. The V and J genes are TRBV6-5 and TRBJ2-1; 7 bases fit TRBD2. CDR1 is MNHEY and CDR2 is SVGAGI in the germline V gene. The CDR3 is 17 amino acids. V trimming: 6 bases; J trimming: 0 bases; junction bases outside the gene matches: 11. The CDR3 protein is CASSPKRGPYSYNEQFF. The CDR3 DNA reads TGTGCCAGCAGCCCTAAGCGGGGCCCTTACTCCTACAATGAGCAGTTCTTC.

This clonotype was observed a handful of times. The chain uses TRBV11-2 and TRBJ2-7; D gene ambiguous. Germline loops: CDR1 SGHAT, CDR2 FQNNGV. V was shortened by 2 bases and J by 3 bases, with 5 bases between the two germline ends. The CDR3 is 12 amino acids. The CDR3 loop is CASSLPGYEQYF. In DNA form, the CDR3 reads TGTGCCAGCAGCTTACCAGGCTACGAGCAGTACTTC.

This clonotype occurred a few times. This chain connects TRBV29-1 to TRBJ2-6; D may be TRBD1 (5 bases). The CDR3 runs 14 residues. Germline V lookup: CDR1 SQVTM, CDR2 ANQGSEA. Between the trimmed V and J ends, which lost 5 bases and 0 bases, there was a span of 8 bases. In nucleotides, the CDR3 is TGCAGCGTTCTAGGGGACTCTGGGGCCAACGTCCTGACTTTC. Translating gives CSVLGDSGANVLTF.

This clonotype was observed a handful of times. This chain uses TRBV5-1 with TRBJ2-7, with a possible D match to TRBD2 (6 bases). Germline V gene data show CDR1 as SGHRS and CDR2 as YFSETQ. Trimming took off 4 bases at V and 5 bases at J, with 19 bases between the two ends. The CDR3 consists of 15 residues. The CDR3 DNA is TGCGCCAGCAGCGGAGGGGACTCGCGGGCGGACGAGCAGTACTTC. Protein product: CASSGGDSRADEQYF.

This clonotype was seen a handful of times. This rearrangement joins TRBV29-1 to TRBJ1-1; D is undetermined. V was pared by 5 bases and J by 11 bases, with 12 bases between. Germline CDR1 and CDR2: SQVTM and ANQGSEA. The CDR3 totals 10 residues. The CDR3 region is CSVSVQGAFF. The CDR3 bases are TGCAGCGTTTCTGTTCAAGGGGCTTTCTTT.

This clonotype appeared a few times. The chain carries TRBV5-4 and TRBJ2-1; no definite D call. Germline loops: CDR1 SGHNT, CDR2 YYREEE (reference sequence). V was pared by 4 bases and J by 8 bases, with 7 bases between. The CDR3 sequence is 11 residues long. This CDR3 reads CASSVSYEQFF. The CDR3 region has the DNA TGTGCCAGCAGCGTCTCCTATGAGCAGTTCTTC.

J is TRBJ2-7 and V is TRBV5-8, with D tentatively TRBD2 (6 bases). Germline V lookup: CDR1 SGHTS, CDR2 YDEGEE. V shed 0 bases and J shed 1 base, with 14 bases lying between them. The CDR3 consists of 16 residues. Here the CDR3 reads CASSLVGPGGSYEQYF. CDR3 coding DNA: TGTGCCAGCAGCTTGGTCGGGCCAGGAGGGTCCTACGAGCAGTACTTC.

This clonotype turned up a few times. The chain is built from TRBV7-9 and TRBJ2-7, with 10 bases fitting TRBD2. V trimming: 3 bases; J trimming: 3 bases; junction bases outside the gene matches: 8. The CDR3 extends over 16 amino acids. Germline V gene lookup returns CDR1 SEHNR and CDR2 FQNEAQ (reference sequence). CDR3 sequence reads: CASSLGSSGSFYEQYF. The DNA for the CDR3 is TGTGCCAGCAGCTTGGGGTCTAGCGGGAGCTTCTACGAGCAGTACTTC.

The chain links TRBV15 to TRBJ2-1; D unresolved. This CDR3 is 13 amino acids long. Germline-derived CDR1 and CDR2 are LNHNV and YYDKDF (reference sequence). Trimming removed 2 bases at V and 8 bases at J, with 10 bases between. For the CDR3, the DNA is TGTGCCACCAGCAGACCACTACCGGATGAGCAGTTCTTC. Encoded protein: CATSRPLPDEQFF.

This chain joins TRBV19 and TRBJ2-7; TRBD2 matches 8 bases. V lost 0 bases, J lost 2 bases, and 0 bases stayed unmatched. The CDR3 contains 14 residues. Germline V gene lookup returns CDR1 LNHDA and CDR2 SQIVND (reference sequence). The CDR3 DNA sequence: TGTGCCAGTAGTATAGAAGCGGGGGCCTACGAGCAGTACTTC. It specifies CASSIEAGAYEQYF.

The chain joins TRBV4-3 to TRBJ2-1, with 10 bases identical to TRBD2. This CDR3 has 16 amino acids. V shed 2 bases and J 7 bases; nucleotides not matched to a gene: 8. Germline-derived CDR1 and CDR2 are LGHNA and YSLEER. Here the CDR3 DNA reads TGCGCCAGCAGCCAACCACTAGCGGGAAACGCGAATGAGCAGTTCTTC. It translates to CASSQPLAGNANEQFF.

This clonotype has ten or more counts. The rearrangement joins TRBV3-1 to TRBJ1-3; D remains ambiguous. CDR3 size: 15 residues. V was trimmed by 0 bases and J by 3 bases, leaving 9 bases between them. The V gene's germline CDR1 is LGHDT and CDR2 YNNKEL (reference sequence). The CDR3 bases are TGTGCCAGCAGCCAAGATCGCGGTGTTGGAAACACCATATATTTT. Translating gives CASSQDRGVGNTIYF.

This clonotype was seen a handful of times. The CDR3 nucleotides read TGCGCCAGCAGCCAAGACAGGGGGCGCATGGTCGGCGGGGAGCTGTTTTTT. Translated, it gives CASSQDRGRMVGGELFF. The chain links TRBV4-3 to TRBJ2-2; 8 bases line up with TRBD1. J was trimmed by 7 bases and V by 0 bases; bases with no gene match: 10. The CDR3 covers 17 residues. Germline-derived CDR1 and CDR2 are LGHNA and YSLEER.

The table lists this clonotype with a few counts. This chain links TRBV6-2 or TRBV6-3 with TRBJ1-1, with 7 bases that match TRBD1. V trimming: 5 bases; J trimming: 1 base; junction bases outside the gene matches: 10. Per the germline V gene, CDR1 is MNHEY and CDR2 is SVGEGT. The CDR3 is made up of 16 amino acids. CDR3 region: CASSPQSDRPNTEAFF. The CDR3 DNA reads TGTGCCAGCAGTCCACAATCGGACAGGCCGAACACTGAAGCTTTCTTT.

In its sample, this clonotype was seen once. The chain links TRBV6-2 or TRBV6-3 to TRBJ2-1; D remains ambiguous. The CDR3 has 13 residues. Germline CDR1 MNHEY, CDR2 SVGEGT. With 6 bases removed from V and 2 bases from J, the gap between germline ends came to 8 bases. The CDR3 nucleotides read TGTGCCAGCAGCAGAAATACCTACAATGAGCAGTTCTTC. This codes for CASSRNTYNEQFF.

This clonotype was counted a few times. The chain employs TRBV29-1 and TRBJ1-1; D not resolved. The CDR3 is 12 amino acids. Per germline, CDR1 SQVTM and CDR2 ANQGSEA. V was pared by 3 bases and J by 1 base, with 6 bases between. CDR3 loop: CSVDLGNTEAFF. Here the CDR3 DNA reads TGCAGCGTTGATCTTGGGAACACTGAAGCTTTCTTT. Full variable domain (outside the CDR3, taken from reference TRBV29-1 and TRBJ1-1): SAVISQKPSRDICQRGTSLTIQCQVDSQVTMMFWYRQQPGQSLTLIATANQGSEATYESGFVIDKFPISRPNLTFSTLTVSNMSPEDSSIYLCSVDLGNTEAFFGQGTRLTVV.

CDR3 sequence (DNA): TGCGCCAGCAGCCAAGTCGGTTGGAACACCGGGGAGCTGTTTTTT. The encoded protein is CASSQVGWNTGELFF. This chain uses TRBV4-1 with TRBJ2-2; no firm D call. Deletions cut 1 base from V and 1 base from J, with 7 bases between. Germline V CDR1 and CDR2: MGHRA, YSYEKL. The CDR3 length is 15 residues.

The chain couples TRBV20-1 to TRBJ1-1; possible D gene TRBD1, 6 bases. V dropped 4 bases and J dropped 6 bases, with 12 bases sitting between them. Germline CDR1 DFQATT, CDR2 SNEGSKA (reference sequence). The CDR3 is made up of 12 amino acids. The CDR3 DNA is TGCAGTGCTACCGCGACAGGCGCTGAAGCTTTCTTT. Amino acid sequence: CSATATGAEAFF.

This clonotype has more than one count but fewer than ten. The chain has TRBV2 and TRBJ2-5; D is perhaps TRBD2 (5 bases). The CDR3 totals 13 residues. V shed 6 bases and J shed 5 bases, with 13 bases lying between them. The germline V gene has CDR1 SNHLY and CDR2 FYNNEI. CDR3 in amino acids: CASRALVFETQYF. The DNA of the CDR3 is TGTGCCAGCAGGGCACTAGTTTTCGAGACCCAGTACTTC.

This clonotype has more than one count but fewer than ten. This sequence joins TRBV5-4 and TRBJ2-7; tentatively, D is TRBD2 (6 bases). In germline, CDR1 is SGHNT, CDR2 YYREEE (reference sequence). The CDR3 is 13 amino acids. Deletions cut 1 base from V and 6 bases from J, with 11 bases between. The CDR3 spells CASSLRGGSEQYF. Written as DNA, the CDR3 is TGTGCCAGCAGCTTGAGAGGAGGGAGCGAGCAGTACTTC.

The chain links TRBV6-1 to TRBJ2-1; 15 bases line up with TRBD2. V shed 2 bases, J shed 4 bases, and the junction held 6 bases outside the gene matches. Germline CDR1 and CDR2: MNHNS and SASEGT. This CDR3 is built from 18 residues. The CDR3 coding sequence is TGTGCCAGCAGTGAACCCCTTGGGACTAGCGGGGGGTACAATGAGCAGTTCTTC. It yields the protein CASSEPLGTSGGYNEQFF.

This clonotype was detected only a few times. The V and J genes are TRBV4-2 and TRBJ2-1; TRBD2 matches at 7 bases. V was pared by 0 bases and J by 4 bases, with 6 bases of the junction left unmatched. The CDR3 consists of 16 residues. Germline V gives CDR1 LGHNA, CDR2 YNFKEQ. The chain's CDR3 is CASSQDGAGVYNEQFF. The CDR3 bases are TGTGCCAGCAGCCAAGATGGGGCGGGAGTGTACAATGAGCAGTTCTTC.

The chain uses TRBV11-2 and TRBJ1-1; TRBD1 might be the D (5 bases). The length of the CDR3 is 16 residues. V dropped 1 base and J dropped 1 base, with 13 bases sitting between them. Germline lookup yields CDR1 SGHAT and CDR2 FQNNGV. CDR3 in DNA: TGTGCCAGCAGCTTAGTGCTGGGGGGAAAGAACACTGAAGCTTTCTTT. Amino acids: CASSLVLGGKNTEAFF.

This clonotype has just a few counts. The chain employs TRBV29-1 and TRBJ2-5; TRBD2 is a possible D gene (5 bases). CDR3 length: 13 residues. V lost 2 bases and J 4 bases, leaving 11 bases between the germline ends. CDR1 SQVTM and CDR2 ANQGSEA come from the germline V gene. The CDR3 here is CSVEWLEGETQYF. As DNA, the CDR3 is TGCAGCGTTGAATGGTTAGAGGGAGAGACCCAGTACTTC.

Only a few counts were recorded for this clonotype. The chain carries TRBV5-1 and TRBJ2-5; D may be TRBD1 (5 bases). CDR3 length: 14 residues. Germline loops: CDR1 SGHRS, CDR2 YFSETQ. Trimming stripped 1 base from V and 1 base from J, with 8 bases between. CDR3 sequence reads: CASSLWQGQETQYF. The CDR3 DNA reads as TGCGCCAGCAGCTTGTGGCAGGGCCAAGAGACCCAGTACTTC.

The chain uses TRBV20-1 and TRBJ2-7; 7 nucleotides match TRBD2. Germline loops: CDR1 DFQATT, CDR2 SNEGSKA (reference sequence). Trimming cost V 0 bases and J 0 bases; bases outside gene matches: 5. This CDR3 spans 15 amino acids. CDR3 loop: CSARDRGGSSYEQYF. In nucleotides, the CDR3 is TGCAGTGCTAGAGACCGGGGAGGGAGCTCCTACGAGCAGTACTTC.

This clonotype was counted a few times. V and J are TRBV2 and TRBJ1-4, with unresolved D. The CDR3 runs to 13 residues. Trimming pared 2 bases from V and 7 bases from J, leaving 8 bases between. CDR1 and CDR2 from the germline V gene are SNHLY and FYNNEI. CDR3 sequence reads: CASSERQLEKLFF. DNA of the CDR3: TGTGCCAGCAGTGAACGGCAACTTGAAAAACTGTTTTTT.